A selection of T cell receptor beta chains follows, all from one sample in a study of CD8 T cells in Susac syndrome. TCRdb ran MiXCR on the immunoSEQ multiplex PCR reads and lists one entry per CDR3 protein. The sample gives under 95,000 distinct CDR3 sequences, 85% to 95% of which show up once; 0.3% to 0.35% is in the top ten. Sequenced material: CD4+ T cells from PBMCs. The source is a human donor with Susac syndrome. The CDR3 runs from the conserved cysteine through the conserved F or W. D genes are given only for firm matches. Rows may omit the clone size; those that give it use once, few, many or a size class.

CDR3 protein: CASSFGGIANGYTF
CDR3 DNA: TGTGCCAGCAGTTTTGGGGGCATCGCGAATGGCTACACCTTC
clone size: once
V gene: TRBV27
D gene: -
J gene: TRBJ1-2

CDR3 protein: CAHRPTGHGYTF
CDR3 DNA: TGTGCGCACCGCCCTACAGGGCACGGCTACACCTTC
clone size: once
V gene: TRBV25-1
D gene: -
J gene: TRBJ1-2

CDR3 protein: CSVVGSHEQFF
CDR3 DNA: TGCAGCGTTGTCGGCAGCCATGAGCAGTTCTTC
clone size: -
V gene: TRBV29-1
D gene: -
J gene: TRBJ2-1

CDR3 protein: CSARKPGVLAGGMAYEQYF
CDR3 DNA: TGCAGTGCTAGAAAACCGGGGGTGCTAGCGGGGGGCATGGCCTACGAGCAGTACTTC
clone size: -
V gene: TRBV20-1
D gene: TRBD2
J gene: TRBJ2-7

CDR3 protein: CASSLGQGAYYEQYF
CDR3 DNA: TGTGCCAGCAGTTTGGGGCAGGGGGCTTACTACGAGCAGTACTTC
clone size: -
V gene: TRBV28
D gene: TRBD1
J gene: TRBJ2-7

CDR3 protein: CASSQVPGAGEKLFF
CDR3 DNA: TGCGCCAGCAGCCAAGTTCCCGGGGCAGGGGAAAAACTGTTTTTT
clone size: -
V gene: TRBV4-1
D gene: -
J gene: TRBJ1-4

CDR3 protein: CASSLGGNTQYF
CDR3 DNA: TGTGCCAGCAGCTTAGGCGGAAATACGCAGTATTTT
clone size: -
V gene: TRBV7-9
D gene: -
J gene: TRBJ2-3

CDR3 protein: CASSLDSVSNYGYTF
CDR3 DNA: TGTGCCAGCAGTTTAGACAGCGTATCTAACTATGGCTACACCTTC
clone size: -
V gene: TRBV12-3/TRBV12-4
D gene: -
J gene: TRBJ1-2

CDR3 protein: CASSLSPGLPSQYF
CDR3 DNA: TGTGCCAGCAGTTTAAGCCCCGGACTCCCCAGCCAGTACTTC
clone size: -
V gene: TRBV28
D gene: -
J gene: TRBJ2-5

CDR3 protein: CASRPPGANVLTF
CDR3 DNA: TGTGCCAGCCGGCCCCCTGGGGCCAACGTCCTGACTTTC
clone size: -
V gene: TRBV6-5
D gene: -
J gene: TRBJ2-6

CDR3 protein: CASSVTDRGGYEQYF
CDR3 DNA: TGTGCCAGCAGCGTAACAGACAGGGGAGGTTACGAGCAGTACTTC
clone size: -
V gene: TRBV9
D gene: TRBD1
J gene: TRBJ2-7

CDR3 protein: CSAPGSTLHQPQHF
CDR3 DNA: TGCAGTGCCCCCGGATCCACATTGCATCAGCCCCAGCATTTT
clone size: -
V gene: TRBV20-1
D gene: -
J gene: TRBJ1-5

CDR3 protein: CASSFPGMNTEAFF
CDR3 DNA: TGTGCCAGCAGTTTTCCAGGGATGAACACTGAAGCTTTCTTT
clone size: -
V gene: TRBV28
D gene: -
J gene: TRBJ1-1

CDR3 protein: CASSRDSQGAGELFF
CDR3 DNA: TGTGCCAGCAGTCGGGACAGCCAAGGGGCCGGGGAGCTGTTTTTT
clone size: -
V gene: TRBV28
D gene: TRBD1
J gene: TRBJ2-2

CDR3 protein: CATSDRGLGEQYF
CDR3 DNA: TGTGCCACCAGCGACAGGGGGCTGGGGGAGCAGTACTTC
clone size: -
V gene: TRBV24-1
D gene: TRBD1
J gene: TRBJ2-7

CDR3 protein: CASSLDGTVYNEQFF
CDR3 DNA: TGTGCCAGCAGCTTAGACGGGACAGTTTACAATGAGCAGTTCTTC
clone size: -
V gene: TRBV11-2
D gene: TRBD1
J gene: TRBJ2-1

CDR3 protein: CSARPLAGVGTQYF
CDR3 DNA: TGCAGTGCTAGGCCGCTAGCGGGGGTGGGGACCCAGTACTTC
clone size: -
V gene: TRBV20-1
D gene: TRBD2
J gene: TRBJ2-5

CDR3 protein: CASRVDRAAGNTIYF
CDR3 DNA: TGTGCCAGTAGGGTGGACAGGGCGGCTGGAAACACCATATATTTT
clone size: -
V gene: TRBV19
D gene: TRBD1
J gene: TRBJ1-3

CDR3 protein: CASSTQTGGRNTEAFF
CDR3 DNA: TGCGCCAGCAGCACCCAGACAGGGGGCCGGAACACTGAAGCTTTCTTT
clone size: -
V gene: TRBV5-1
D gene: TRBD1
J gene: TRBJ1-1

CDR3 protein: CASSLGRGRNSPLHF
CDR3 DNA: TGTGCCAGCAGCTTAGGCAGGGGGCGAAATTCACCCCTCCACTTT
clone size: -
V gene: TRBV11-2
D gene: TRBD1
J gene: TRBJ1-6

CDR3 protein: CASRGAAHTDTQYF
CDR3 DNA: TGTGCCAGCAGAGGGGCAGCTCACACAGATACGCAGTATTTT
clone size: -
V gene: TRBV6-6
D gene: -
J gene: TRBJ2-3

CDR3 protein: CASSLWDRANSPLHF
CDR3 DNA: TGCGCCAGCAGCTTGTGGGACAGAGCCAATTCACCCCTCCACTTT
clone size: once
V gene: TRBV5-1
D gene: TRBD1
J gene: TRBJ1-6

CDR3 protein: CATSDFGGSGELFF
CDR3 DNA: TGTGCCACCAGTGATTTCGGGGGATCCGGGGAGCTGTTTTTT
clone size: -
V gene: TRBV24-1
D gene: -
J gene: TRBJ2-2

CDR3 protein: CAAGGGGQGRSPLHF
CDR3 DNA: TGTGCCGCAGGCGGGGGAGGACAGGGTAGATCACCCCTCCACTTT
clone size: once
V gene: TRBV28
D gene: TRBD1
J gene: TRBJ1-6

CDR3 protein: CAWSLSGNEQYF
CDR3 DNA: TGTGCCTGGAGTCTCTCAGGGAACGAGCAGTACTTC
clone size: -
V gene: TRBV30
D gene: -
J gene: TRBJ2-7

CDR3 protein: CASSWTGTGNYEQYF
CDR3 DNA: TGTGCCAGCAGCTGGACCGGGACAGGTAACTACGAGCAGTACTTC
clone size: -
V gene: TRBV7-9
D gene: TRBD1
J gene: TRBJ2-7

CDR3 protein: CASSSSGGVNEQFF
CDR3 DNA: TGTGCCAGCAGCTCCAGCGGGGGGGTCAATGAGCAGTTCTTC
clone size: -
V gene: TRBV12-3/TRBV12-4
D gene: TRBD2
J gene: TRBJ2-1

CDR3 protein: CASKTGDTGELFF
CDR3 DNA: TGCGCCAGCAAGACAGGGGACACCGGGGAGCTGTTTTTT
clone size: -
V gene: TRBV5-1
D gene: TRBD1
J gene: TRBJ2-2

CDR3 protein: CASSLSGLETQYF
CDR3 DNA: TGTGCCAGCAGTTTATCTGGATTAGAGACCCAGTACTTC
clone size: -
V gene: TRBV12-3/TRBV12-4
D gene: -
J gene: TRBJ2-5

CDR3 protein: CSVLQGVDGYTF
CDR3 DNA: TGCAGCGTTTTACAGGGTGTGGATGGCTACACCTTC
clone size: -
V gene: TRBV29-1
D gene: -
J gene: TRBJ1-2

CDR3 protein: CASSYRTGNTEAFF
CDR3 DNA: TGTGCCAGCAGTTACAGAACAGGGAACACTGAAGCTTTCTTT
clone size: -
V gene: TRBV6-2/TRBV6-3
D gene: -
J gene: TRBJ1-1

CDR3 protein: CASSLRQDTEAFF
CDR3 DNA: TGTGCCAGCAGCTTAAGACAGGACACTGAAGCTTTCTTT
clone size: -
V gene: TRBV7-9
D gene: -
J gene: TRBJ1-1

CDR3 protein: CASSLLQGQETQYF
CDR3 DNA: TGTGCCAGCAGCTTGCTTCAGGGCCAAGAGACCCAGTACTTC
clone size: -
V gene: TRBV5-4
D gene: -
J gene: TRBJ2-5